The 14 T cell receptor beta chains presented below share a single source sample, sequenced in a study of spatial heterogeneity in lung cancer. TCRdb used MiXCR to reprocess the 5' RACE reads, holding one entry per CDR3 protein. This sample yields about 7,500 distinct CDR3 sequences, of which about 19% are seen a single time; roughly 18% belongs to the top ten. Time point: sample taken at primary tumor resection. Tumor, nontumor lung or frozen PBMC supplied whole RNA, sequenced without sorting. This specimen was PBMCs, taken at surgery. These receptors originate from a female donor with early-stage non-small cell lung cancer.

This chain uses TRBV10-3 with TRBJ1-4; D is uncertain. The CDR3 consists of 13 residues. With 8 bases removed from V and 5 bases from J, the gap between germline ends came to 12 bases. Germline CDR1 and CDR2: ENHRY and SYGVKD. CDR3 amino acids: CAIGSQDNEKLFF. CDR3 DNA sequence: TGTGCCATCGGGTCGCAGGACAATGAAAAACTGTTTTTT.

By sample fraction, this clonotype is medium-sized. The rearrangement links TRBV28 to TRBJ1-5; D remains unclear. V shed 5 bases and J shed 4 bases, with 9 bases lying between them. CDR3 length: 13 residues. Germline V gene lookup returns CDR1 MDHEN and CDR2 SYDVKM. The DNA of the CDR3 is TGTGCCAGCAGTGCAGGTCTTAATCAGCCCCAGCATTTT. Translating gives CASSAGLNQPQHF.

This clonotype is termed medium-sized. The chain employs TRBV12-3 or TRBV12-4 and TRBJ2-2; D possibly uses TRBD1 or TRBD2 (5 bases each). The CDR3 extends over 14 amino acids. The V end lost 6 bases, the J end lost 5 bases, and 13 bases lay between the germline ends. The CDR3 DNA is TGTGCCAGCAGGCCGGGACCCAAAACCGGGGAGCTGTTTTTT. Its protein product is CASRPGPKTGELFF.

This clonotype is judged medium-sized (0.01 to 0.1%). The CDR3 region has the DNA TGCAGTGCTAGAGGGGCGCAGGATTCACCCCTCCACTTT. Translation: CSARGAQDSPLHF. The chain uses TRBV20-1 and TRBJ1-6, with no clear D. Germline CDR1 and CDR2: DFQATT and SNEGSKA (reference sequence). The V end lost 1 base, the J end lost 8 bases, and 9 bases lay between the germline ends. There are 13 residues in the CDR3.

The CDR3 spells CASSPLAGGPNEQYF. The DNA for the CDR3 is TGTGCCAGCTCACCACTAGCGGGAGGGCCCAACGAGCAGTACTTC. The rearrangement joins TRBV18 to TRBJ2-7; 11 positions agree with TRBD2. The germline gives CDR1 KGHSH, CDR2 LQKENI. V shed 1 base and J 5 bases; nucleotides not matched to a gene: 4. The CDR3 length is 15 residues.

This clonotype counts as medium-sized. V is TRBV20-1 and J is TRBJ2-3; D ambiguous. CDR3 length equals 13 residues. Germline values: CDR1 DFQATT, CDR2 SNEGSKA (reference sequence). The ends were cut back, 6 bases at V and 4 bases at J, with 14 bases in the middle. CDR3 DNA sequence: TGCAGTGCAAAGGAATCTGGGGCAGATACGCAGTATTTT. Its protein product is CSAKESGADTQYF.

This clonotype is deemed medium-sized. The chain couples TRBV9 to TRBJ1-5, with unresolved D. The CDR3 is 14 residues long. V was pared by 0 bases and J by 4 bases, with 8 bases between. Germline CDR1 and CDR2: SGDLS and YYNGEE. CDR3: CASSVGGENQPQHF. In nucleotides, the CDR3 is TGTGCCAGCAGCGTAGGCGGAGAAAATCAGCCCCAGCATTTT.

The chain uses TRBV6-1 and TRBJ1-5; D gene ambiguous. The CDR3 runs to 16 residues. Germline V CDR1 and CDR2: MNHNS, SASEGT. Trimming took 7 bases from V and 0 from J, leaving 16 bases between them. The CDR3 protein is CASIRTTGYSNQPQHF. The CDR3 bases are TGTGCCAGCATACGAACAACGGGTTATAGCAATCAGCCCCAGCATTTT.

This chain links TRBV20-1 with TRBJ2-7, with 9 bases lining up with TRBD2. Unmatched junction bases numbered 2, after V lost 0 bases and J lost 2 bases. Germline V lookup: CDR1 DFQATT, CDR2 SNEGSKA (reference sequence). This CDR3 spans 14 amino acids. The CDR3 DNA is TGCAGTGCTAGAGATCCTAGCGGGGCCTACGAGCAGTACTTC. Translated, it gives CSARDPSGAYEQYF.

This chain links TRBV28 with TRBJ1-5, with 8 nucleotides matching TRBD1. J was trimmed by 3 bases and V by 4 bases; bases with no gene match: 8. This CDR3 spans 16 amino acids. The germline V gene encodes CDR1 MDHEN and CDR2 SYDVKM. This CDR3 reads CASSSTRQGYNQPQHF. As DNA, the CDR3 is TGTGCCAGCAGTTCGACCCGACAGGGGTACAATCAGCCCCAGCATTTT.

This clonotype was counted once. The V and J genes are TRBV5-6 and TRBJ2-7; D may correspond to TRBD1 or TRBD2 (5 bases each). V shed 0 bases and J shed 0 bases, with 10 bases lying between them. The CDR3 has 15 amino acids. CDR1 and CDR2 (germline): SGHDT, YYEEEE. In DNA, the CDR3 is TGTGCCAGCAGCTTGGGACTGGGGGACTCCTACGAGCAGTACGTC. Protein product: CASSLGLGDSYEQYV.

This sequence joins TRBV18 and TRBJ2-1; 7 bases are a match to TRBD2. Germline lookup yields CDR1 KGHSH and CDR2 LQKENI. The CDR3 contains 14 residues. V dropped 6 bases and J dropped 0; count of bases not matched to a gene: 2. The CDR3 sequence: CASSRTSSYNEQFF. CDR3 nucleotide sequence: TGTGCCAGCTCCCGGACTAGCTCCTACAATGAGCAGTTCTTC.

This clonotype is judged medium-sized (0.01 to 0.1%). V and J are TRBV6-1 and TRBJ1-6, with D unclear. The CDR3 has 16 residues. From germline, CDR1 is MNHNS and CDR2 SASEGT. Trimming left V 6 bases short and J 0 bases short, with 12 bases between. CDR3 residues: CASRGLSSSYNSPLHF. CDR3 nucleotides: TGTGCCAGCAGGGGGTTGTCCAGCTCCTATAATTCACCCCTCCACTTT.

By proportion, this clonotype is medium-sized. CDR3 sequence (DNA): TGTGCCAGCAGCAAAGGACTAGCGGGAGGTTCCTCCTACGAGCAGTACTTC. The encoded protein is CASSKGLAGGSSYEQYF. J is TRBJ2-7 and V is TRBV21-1; no DNA check was done on the table's D call, TRBD2. TRBV21-1 is a documented pseudogene. The CDR3 loop spans 17 amino acids.